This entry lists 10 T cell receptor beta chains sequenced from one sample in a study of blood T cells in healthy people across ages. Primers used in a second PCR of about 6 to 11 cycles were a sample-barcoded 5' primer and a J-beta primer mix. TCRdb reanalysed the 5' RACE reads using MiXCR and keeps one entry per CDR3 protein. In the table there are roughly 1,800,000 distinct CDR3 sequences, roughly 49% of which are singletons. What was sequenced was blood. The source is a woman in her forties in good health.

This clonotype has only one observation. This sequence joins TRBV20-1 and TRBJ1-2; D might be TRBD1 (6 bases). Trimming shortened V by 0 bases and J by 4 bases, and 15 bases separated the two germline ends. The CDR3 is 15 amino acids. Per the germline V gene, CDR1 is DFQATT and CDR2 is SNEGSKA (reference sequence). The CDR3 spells CSARDRRTAAYGYTF. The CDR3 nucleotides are TGCAGTGCTAGAGATCGCCGGACAGCTGCCTATGGCTACACCTTC.

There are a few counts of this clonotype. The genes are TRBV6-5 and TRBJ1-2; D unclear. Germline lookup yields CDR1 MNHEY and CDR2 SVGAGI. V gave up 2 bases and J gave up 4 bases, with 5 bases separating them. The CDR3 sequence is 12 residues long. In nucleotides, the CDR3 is TGTGCCAGCAGTTACGACCGCTATGGCTACACCTTC. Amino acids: CASSYDRYGYTF.

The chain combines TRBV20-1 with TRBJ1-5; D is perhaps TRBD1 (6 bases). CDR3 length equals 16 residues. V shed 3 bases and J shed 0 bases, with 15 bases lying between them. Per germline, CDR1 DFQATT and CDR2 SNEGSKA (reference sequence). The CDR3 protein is CSARGERGDSNQPQHF. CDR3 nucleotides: TGCAGTGCTAGGGGGGAGAGGGGGGATAGCAATCAGCCCCAGCATTTT.

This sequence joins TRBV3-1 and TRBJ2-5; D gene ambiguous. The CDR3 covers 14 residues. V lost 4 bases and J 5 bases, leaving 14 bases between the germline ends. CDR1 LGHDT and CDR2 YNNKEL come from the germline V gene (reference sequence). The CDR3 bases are TGTGCCAGCAGCCCATCCTTAGACTGGGAGACCCAGTACTTC. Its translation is CASSPSLDWETQYF.

The CDR3 loop is CASSQQTPERGGWNTQYF. The DNA of the CDR3 is TGCGCCAGCAGCCAGCAGACCCCCGAGCGGGGGGGCTGGAATACGCAGTATTTT. The chain recombines TRBV4-3 with TRBJ2-3; TRBD2 matches at 10 bases. V lost 3 bases and J lost 7; bases outside the gene matches: 16. CDR1 is LGHNA, CDR2 YSLEER, per germline. The CDR3 totals 18 residues.

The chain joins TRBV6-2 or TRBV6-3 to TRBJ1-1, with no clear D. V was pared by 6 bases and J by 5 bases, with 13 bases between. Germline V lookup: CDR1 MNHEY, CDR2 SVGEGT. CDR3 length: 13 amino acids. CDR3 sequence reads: CASSPQVRTEAFF. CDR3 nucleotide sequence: TGTGCCAGCAGCCCCCAGGTTCGGACTGAAGCTTTCTTT.

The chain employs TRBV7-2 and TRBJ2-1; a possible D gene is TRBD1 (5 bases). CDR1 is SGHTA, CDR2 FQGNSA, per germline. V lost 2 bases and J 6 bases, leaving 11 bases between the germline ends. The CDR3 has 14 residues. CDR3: CASSLRQGTNEQFF. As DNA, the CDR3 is TGTGCCAGCAGCTTACGCCAGGGTACCAATGAGCAGTTCTTC.

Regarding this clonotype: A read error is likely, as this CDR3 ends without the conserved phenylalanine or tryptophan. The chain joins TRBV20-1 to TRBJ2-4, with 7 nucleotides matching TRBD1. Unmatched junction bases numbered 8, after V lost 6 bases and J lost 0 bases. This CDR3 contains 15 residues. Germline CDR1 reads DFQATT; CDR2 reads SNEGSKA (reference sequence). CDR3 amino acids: CSAPPGQLAKNIQYS. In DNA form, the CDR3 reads TGCAGTGCGCCGCCGGGACAGTTAGCCAAAAACATTCAGTACTCC.

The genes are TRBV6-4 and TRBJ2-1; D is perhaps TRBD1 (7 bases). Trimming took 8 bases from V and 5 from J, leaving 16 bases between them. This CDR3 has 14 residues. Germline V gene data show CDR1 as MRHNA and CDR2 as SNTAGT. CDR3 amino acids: CASADSRGDNEQFF. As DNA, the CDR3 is TGTGCCAGCGCTGACTCCAGGGGGGACAATGAGCAGTTCTTC.

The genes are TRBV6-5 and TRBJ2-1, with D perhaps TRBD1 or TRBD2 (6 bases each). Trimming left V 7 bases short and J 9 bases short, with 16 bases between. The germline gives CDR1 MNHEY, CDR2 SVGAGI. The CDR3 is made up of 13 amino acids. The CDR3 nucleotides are TGTGCCAGCATTCAGTTAGGGGGGAGTGAGCAGTTCTTC. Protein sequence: CASIQLGGSEQFF.